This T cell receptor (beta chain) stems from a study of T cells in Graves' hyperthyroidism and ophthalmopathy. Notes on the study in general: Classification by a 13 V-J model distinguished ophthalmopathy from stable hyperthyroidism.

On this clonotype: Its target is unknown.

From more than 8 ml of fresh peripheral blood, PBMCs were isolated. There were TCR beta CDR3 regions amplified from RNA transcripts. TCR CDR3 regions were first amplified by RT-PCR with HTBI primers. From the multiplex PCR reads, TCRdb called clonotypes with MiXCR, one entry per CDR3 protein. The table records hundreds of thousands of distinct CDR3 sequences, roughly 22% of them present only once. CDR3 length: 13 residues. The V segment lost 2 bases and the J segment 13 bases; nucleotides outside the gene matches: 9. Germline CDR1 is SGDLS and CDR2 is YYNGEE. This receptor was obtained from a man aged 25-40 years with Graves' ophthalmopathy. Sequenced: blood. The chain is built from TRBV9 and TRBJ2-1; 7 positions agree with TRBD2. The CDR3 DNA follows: TGTGCCAGCAGCGTTTACCTAGCGGCCCCCCAGTTCTTC. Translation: CASSVYLAAPQFF.